These T cell receptor beta chains were read from a single sample in a study of OX40 agonist ivuxolimab in advanced cancers. Produced via immunoSEQ multiplex PCR; TCRdb's table is partial and in-frame only. The sample carries roughly 79,000 clones, approximately 85% recorded once. Specimen: CD4+ or CD8+ T cells sorted from blood, collected in a trial of the OX40 agonist ivuxolimab. The receptor set was obtained from an adult with an advanced solid tumor such as melanoma, head and neck, liver or kidney cancer. CDR3s include the opening cysteine and the closing phenylalanine or tryptophan. Fields, in order: V gene, D gene, J gene, clone size, CDR3 protein, CDR3 DNA. D genes are given only for firm matches. Only part of the rows carry a size: once, few, many, or a class if the clone is expanded.

TRBV5-1	.	TRBJ1-1	.	CASSPGNRGAMNTEAFF	TGCGCCAGCAGCCCGGGTAATAGGGGGGCCATGAACACTGAAGCTTTCTTT
TRBV5-4	.	TRBJ2-7	few	CASSFSRETYEQYF	TGTGCCAGCAGCTTTAGTAGGGAAACCTACGAGCAGTACTTC
TRBV5-1	.	TRBJ2-7	.	CASSLVSREREQYF	TGCGCCAGCAGCTTGGTGTCTAGAGAAAGAGAGCAGTACTTC
TRBV7-9	TRBD2	TRBJ2-7	once	CASSSLGLASYEQYF	TGTGCCAGCAGCTCCCTCGGACTAGCGAGCTACGAGCAGTACTTC
TRBV29-1	TRBD1	TRBJ2-5	.	CSATRGRETQYF	TGCAGCGCAACCAGGGGGCGAGAGACCCAGTACTTC
TRBV19	.	TRBJ1-5	.	CASSIIVRVCQPQHF	TGTGCCAGTAGTATAATTGTCAGGGTGTGTCAGCCCCAGCATTTT
TRBV7-6	.	TRBJ2-7	.	CASSYDSSYEQYF	TGTGCCAGCAGCTATGACAGCTCCTACGAGCAGTACTTC
TRBV7-7	TRBD2	TRBJ2-6	.	CASSAATSGRTGANVLTF	TGTGCTAGCAGCGCGGCGACTAGCGGGAGAACTGGGGCCAACGTCCTGACTTTC
TRBV4-1	.	TRBJ1-4	.	CASSQPDLGRIPDEKLFF	TGCGCCAGCAGCCAACCCGATTTGGGCCGTATACCGGATGAAAAACTGTTTTTT
TRBV18	.	TRBJ1-6	.	CASSPRTANSPLHF	TGTGCCAGCTCACCACGGACAGCTAATTCACCCCTCCACTTT
TRBV27	.	TRBJ2-7	.	CASSLDDTGYEQYF	TGTGCCAGCAGTTTAGATGACACGGGCTACGAGCAGTACTTC
TRBV19	TRBD2	TRBJ2-5	.	CASSSGSGETQYF	TGTGCCAGTAGTAGCGGGAGTGGAGAGACCCAGTACTTC
TRBV27	.	TRBJ1-1	.	CASSSIRNPEAFF	TGTGCCAGCAGTTCTATCAGGAACCCTGAAGCTTTCTTT
TRBV11-3	.	TRBJ2-7	.	CASSLGAGTSYEQYF	TGTGCCAGCAGCTTAGGGGCAGGAACTTCCTACGAGCAGTACTTC
TRBV5-6	.	TRBJ2-1	.	CASSTPLGVEVGNEQFF	TGTGCCAGCAGTACGCCCTTAGGGGTGGAGGTAGGCAATGAGCAGTTCTTC
TRBV28	TRBD2	TRBJ2-3	.	CASSLAGGSTDTQYF	TGTGCCAGCAGTTTAGCGGGAGGAAGCACAGATACGCAGTATTTT
TRBV29-1	TRBD1	TRBJ2-1	.	CSVYDRVGEQFF	TGCAGCGTGTACGACAGGGTTGGAGAGCAGTTCTTC
TRBV7-2	TRBD2	TRBJ2-1	.	CASSLVSTSGPFNEQFF	TGTGCCAGCAGCTTAGTCAGCACTAGCGGTCCCTTTAATGAGCAGTTCTTC
TRBV7-9	.	TRBJ2-2	.	CASSQGYTGELFF	TGTGCCAGCAGCCAAGGGTACACCGGGGAGCTGTTTTTT
TRBV7-9	.	TRBJ1-2	.	CASSANARGYTF	TGTGCCAGCAGCGCCAATGCGCGCGGCTACACCTTC
TRBV28	.	TRBJ2-1	.	CASRTPLGEANEQFF	TGTGCCAGCAGGACACCTCTGGGGGAGGCCAATGAGCAGTTCTTC
TRBV28	.	TRBJ1-3	.	CASTDPGGDSSGNTIYF	TGTGCCAGCACCGACCCGGGGGGCGACTCCTCTGGAAACACCATATATTTT
TRBV28	TRBD2	TRBJ2-1	.	CASSFGSGTPREQFF	TGTGCCAGCAGTTTTGGTAGCGGGACCCCCAGGGAGCAGTTCTTC
TRBV5-1	.	TRBJ2-3	.	CASSLEVNGAGTDTQYF	TGCGCCAGCAGCTTGGAGGTCAACGGGGCGGGGACAGATACGCAGTATTTT
TRBV10-2	TRBD2	TRBJ2-7	.	CASSDTLGRFTYEQYF	TGCGCCAGCAGTGACACCCTCGGGAGGTTTACCTACGAGCAGTACTTC
TRBV28	.	TRBJ1-2	.	CASTTGSPPNYGYTF	TGTGCCAGCACTACAGGGAGCCCGCCTAACTATGGCTACACCTTC
TRBV25-1	.	TRBJ2-2	.	CASSSSGWNTGELFF	TGTGCCAGCAGCAGTAGCGGTTGGAACACCGGGGAGCTGTTTTTT
TRBV7-2	.	TRBJ2-7	.	CASSSPGAYEQYF	TGTGCCAGCAGCTCCCCCGGGGCCTACGAGCAGTACTTC
TRBV19	TRBD1	TRBJ1-1	.	CASSGEQGAPSHTEAFF	TGTGCCAGTAGTGGTGAACAGGGGGCGCCATCCCACACTGAAGCTTTCTTT
TRBV2	TRBD1	TRBJ2-6	.	CASSEAGRDRGLSGANVLTF	TGTGCCAGCAGTGAAGCGGGGCGGGACAGGGGGCTTTCTGGGGCCAACGTCCTGACTTTC
TRBV5-1	.	TRBJ1-6	.	CASSLGRDENSPLHF	TGCGCCAGCAGCTTGGGGCGGGACGAAAATTCACCCCTCCACTTT
TRBV6-1	TRBD2	TRBJ2-7	.	CASSPGGGHYEQYF	TGTGCCAGCAGCCCCGGGGGGGGACACTACGAGCAGTACTTC
TRBV11-2	.	TRBJ2-2	.	CASSLVVAGELFF	TGTGCCAGCAGCTTAGTAGTCGCCGGGGAGCTGTTTTTT
TRBV7-6	TRBD1	TRBJ2-2	.	CASSLGTGAGELFF	TGTGCCAGCAGCTTAGGGACAGGGGCCGGGGAGCTGTTTTTT
TRBV6-6	TRBD1	TRBJ1-2	.	CASSLQGANGYTF	TGTGCCAGCAGCTTACAGGGGGCGAATGGCTACACCTTC
TRBV19	.	TRBJ1-1	once	CASSPQGIYTEAFF	TGTGCCAGCAGCCCACAGGGTATTTACACTGAAGCTTTCTTT
TRBV6-5	.	TRBJ1-4	.	CASIPWASYEKLFF	TGTGCCAGCATTCCCTGGGCCTCCTATGAAAAACTGTTTTTT
TRBV11-2	.	TRBJ2-7	.	CASSYTSASPYEQYF	TGTGCCAGCAGCTATACCTCGGCTAGCCCCTACGAGCAGTACTTC
TRBV19	.	TRBJ1-5	.	CASSQGYSNQPQHF	TGTGCCAGTAGTCAGGGCTATAGCAATCAGCCCCAGCATTTT
TRBV7-2	TRBD2	TRBJ2-2	.	CASSLPSGRALGTGELFF	TGTGCCAGCAGCTTACCGAGCGGGAGGGCCCTCGGTACCGGGGAGCTGTTTTTT
TRBV5-6	TRBD1	TRBJ2-1	.	CASSSTGGVYNEQFF	TGTGCCAGCAGCTCAACAGGGGGCGTCTACAATGAGCAGTTCTTC
TRBV5-1	.	TRBJ2-3	.	CASSLGGSTDTQYF	TGCGCCAGCAGCTTGGGCGGGAGCACAGATACGCAGTATTTT
TRBV7-2	.	TRBJ1-3	.	CASSLNRDTQGNTIYF	TGTGCCAGCAGCTTGAACCGGGACACCCAAGGAAACACCATATATTTT
TRBV4-2	TRBD2	TRBJ2-7	few	CASSQADGRAGTYEQYF	TGTGCCAGCAGCCAAGCCGACGGGAGGGCGGGTACCTACGAGCAGTACTTC
TRBV7-2	TRBD1	TRBJ1-2	.	CASSWRGRDYGYTF	TGTGCCAGCAGCTGGAGGGGGCGTGATTATGGCTACACCTTC
TRBV7-2	TRBD2	TRBJ2-7	.	CASSRGTSGTYEQYF	TGTGCCAGCAGTCGGGGGACTAGCGGGACTTACGAGCAGTACTTC
TRBV18	.	TRBJ2-3	.	CASSPKDTQYF	TGTGCCAGCTCACCAAAGGATACGCAGTATTTT
TRBV18	.	TRBJ2-7	.	CASSQSSGEPYEQYF	TGTGCCAGCTCTCAGAGTAGCGGAGAACCCTACGAGCAGTACTTC
TRBV2	.	TRBJ2-7	.	CASSMQGSAYEQYF	TGTGCCAGCAGTATGCAGGGGTCGGCCTACGAGCAGTACTTC
TRBV7-9	.	TRBJ1-3	few	CASSVRASAGNTIYF	TGTGCCAGCAGCGTCAGGGCTTCGGCTGGAAACACCATATATTTT
TRBV13	.	TRBJ2-1	.	CASRLPRGGGSYNEQFF	TGTGCCAGCAGGCTACCCAGGGGTGGGGGCTCCTACAATGAGCAGTTCTTC
TRBV6-4	TRBD1	TRBJ2-7	.	CATPRDRGYEQYF	TGTGCCACCCCCCGGGACAGGGGTTACGAGCAGTACTTC
TRBV28	.	TRBJ2-1	.	CASTTFGDEQFF	TGTGCCAGCACCACCTTCGGGGATGAGCAGTTCTTC
TRBV29-1	TRBD2	TRBJ2-1	.	CSVVGKTSQVNEQFF	TGCAGCGTTGTGGGGAAGACTAGCCAGGTCAATGAGCAGTTCTTC
TRBV28	.	TRBJ2-7	.	CASSLGGMLGEQYF	TGTGCCAGCAGTTTAGGGGGGATGCTGGGCGAGCAGTACTTC
TRBV11-3	.	TRBJ2-5	once	CASSLDGTPQETQYF	TGTGCCAGCAGCTTAGATGGGACACCTCAAGAGACCCAGTACTTC
TRBV5-6	TRBD1	TRBJ2-5	.	CASSWGQGQETQYF	TGTGCCAGCAGCTGGGGACAGGGCCAAGAGACCCAGTACTTC
TRBV6-1	TRBD2	TRBJ2-5	.	CASNPLAGGETQYF	TGTGCCAGCAACCCACTAGCGGGAGGTGAGACCCAGTACTTC